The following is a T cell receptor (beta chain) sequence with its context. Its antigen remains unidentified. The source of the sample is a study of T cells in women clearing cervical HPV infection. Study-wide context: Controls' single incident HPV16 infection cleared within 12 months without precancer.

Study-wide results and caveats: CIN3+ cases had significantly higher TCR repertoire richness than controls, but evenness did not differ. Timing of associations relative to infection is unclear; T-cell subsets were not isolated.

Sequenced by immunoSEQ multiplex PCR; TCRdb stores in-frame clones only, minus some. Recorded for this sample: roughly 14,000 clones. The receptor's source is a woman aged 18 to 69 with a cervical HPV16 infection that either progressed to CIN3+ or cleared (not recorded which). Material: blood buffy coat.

The CDR3 bases that were read are TGTGCCAGCAGCGGAACAGGGGGCGCAAACAATGAG. As protein: CASSGTGGANNE. Given in full, the CDR3 is CASSGTGGANNEQFF. The chain is built from TRBV5-4 and TRBJ2-1; 9 nucleotides agree with TRBD1. Coverage ceases 3 residues before the CDR3 finishes, and the germline J gene fills in the end. Losses at the gene ends were 4 bases for V and 5 bases for J; bases not matched to a gene: 7. The CDR3 runs 15 residues. Per germline, CDR1 SGHNT and CDR2 YYREEE (reference sequence).